This T cell receptor beta chain comes out of a study of T-cell memory formation after mild COVID-19 (dated by TCRdb to about 2021). About the investigation overall: Most TCR sequence clusters were specific to one of the two donors. The cohort comprised two young, previously healthy adult volunteers, one female and one male. Longitudinal TCRalpha and TCRbeta repertoire sequencing tracked T-cell clones expanding and contracting after mild COVID-19 in a couple of donors. Points the paper makes about the study in general: The study included only two mild cases, and larger cohorts that include severe cases with pre-infection samples were judged to be necessary. Contracting CD4+ clones turned up mainly in the CM and EM memory subsets, whereas EMRA was where CD8+ clones were enriched. The detection of some responding clones in pre-infection memory suggests that pre-existing cross-reactive memory T cells joined the SARS-CoV-2 response. From day 15 to 85, contracting clones showed balanced CD4/CD8 phenotypes, whereas a second wave of clones that expanded from day 15 to 37 leaned towards CD4+. SARS-CoV-2 specificity of the second-wave clones peaking on day 37 was not confirmed.

CDR1 SGHTA and CDR2 FQGTGA were looked up in the germline V gene. The trim is 3 bases for V and 5 bases for J, with a gap of 12 bases between the germline ends. Counted from cysteine to phenylalanine, this CDR3 has 14 amino acids. The DNA shown is the 42-base CDR3, in frame from base 1. Sequencing took place on an Illumina NovaSeq 6000. TCRalpha and TCRbeta cDNA libraries were built by 5'RACE with constant-segment primers, adding sample barcodes and unique molecular identifiers. Trizol reagent was used to extract RNA from every sample. Amplification of the libraries took two PCR steps, and the second step added a second sample barcode plus Illumina TruSeq adapters. Libraries were sequenced on an Illumina NovaSeq with 2 x 150 bp paired-end reads. The original pipeline was this. The reads were demultiplexed and collapsed into UMI-guided consensus sequences using migec v1.2.7. With mixcr v2.1.11, UMI consensuses were aligned to TRA and TRB V and J templates and assembled into clonotypes. A clonotype was counted as expanded or contracted only if both edgeR and NoisET called the change significant, with noise models trained on biological replicates. edgeR calls used a false discovery rate-adjusted p below 0.01 and a log2 fold-change threshold of 1. As an exploratory analysis of dynamics, max-normalized trajectories of the 1000 most abundant clonotypes were examined by PCA with hierarchical clustering. Separately sequenced CD4+ and CD8+ repertoires were used to assign the CD4 or CD8 phenotype of responding clones. The public reads were reprocessed in TCRdb via fastp at Q25 and MiXCR, keeping in-frame beta chains. A single entry per CDR3 protein holds the most common genes and DNA from its merged rows. For this entry, the V and J calls and clone size follow TCRdb and not the study's own pipeline. Present in this sample are approximately 250,000 distinct CDR3 sequences, roughly 17% of which were seen just once. The ten largest clones add up to under 25% of the sample.

A word on this clonotype: Its antigen remains undetermined. No base quality values were provided; no much bigger clone lies one nucleotide off.

Ficoll-Paque density gradient centrifugation was used to isolate PBMCs. Recombination connected TRBV7-3 to TRBJ2-3, with a tentative D gene TRBD2 over 6 matching bases. The sequence was obtained from a man aged 18 to 35 who had mild COVID-19 (a few samples of this study predate the infection). The sample titles of this study are shuffled in the database, so cell type and time point are left out; the donor was told from shared clones. Sequenced input: PBMCs or a T cell subset sorted from them (not recorded which). The CDR3 reads as follows: CASSLTRSGDTQYF. The nucleotides are TGTGCCAGCAGCTTGACTAGGTCAGGAGATACGCAGTATTTT. Outside the CDR3, residues come from the reference TRBV7-3 and TRBJ2-3 proteins, so the full variable domain is: GAGVSQTPSNKVTEKGKYVELRCDPISGHTALYWYRQSLGQGPEFLIYFQGTGAADDSGLPNDRFFAVRPEGSVSTLKIQRTERGDSAVYLCASSLTRSGDTQYFGPGTRLTVL.